This TCR beta chain came from a study of a mutant IDH1 vaccine in newly diagnosed glioma. With regard to this clone: The antigen remains unidentified.

Germline V gene data show CDR1 as SGHDN and CDR2 as FVKESK. The CDR3 totals 17 residues. Trimming removed 5 bases from V and 4 bases from J, with 24 bases in between. The sample's time point: week 23, last vaccination. Doses consisted of 300 ug of mutant IDH1 20-mer peptide each, paired with topical imiquimod. Sequencing used immunoSEQ multiplex PCR; TCRdb keeps in-frame clones, though not all of them. The sample holds under 85,000 clones, roughly 85% seen once. The sequenced sample was PBMCs, obtained from a glioma patient whose treatment included an IDH1 peptide vaccine. The chain employs TRBV14 and TRBJ2-7; D gene ambiguous. The TCR sequence derives from a woman aged 50 to 60 with glioma. The DNA of the CDR3 is TGTGCCAGCAGCTCTTACCAACCCCGACGAATTCATTACGAGCAGTACTTC. As protein: CASSSYQPRRIHYEQYF. Combining the CDR3 with reference TRBV14 and TRBJ2-7 gives the whole variable domain EAGVTQFPSHSVIEKGQTVTLRCDPISGHDNLYWYRRVMGKEIKFLLHFVKESKQDESGMPNNRFLAERTGGTYSTLKVQPAELEDSGVYFCASSSYQPRRIHYEQYFGPGTRLTVT.